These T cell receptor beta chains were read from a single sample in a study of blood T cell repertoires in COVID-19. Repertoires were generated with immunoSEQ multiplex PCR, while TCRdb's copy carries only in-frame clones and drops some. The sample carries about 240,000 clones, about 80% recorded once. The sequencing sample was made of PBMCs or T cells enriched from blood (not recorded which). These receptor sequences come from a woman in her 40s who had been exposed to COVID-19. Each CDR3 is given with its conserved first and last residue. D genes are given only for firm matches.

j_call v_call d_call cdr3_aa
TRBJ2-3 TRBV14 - CASSSSQRLFTDTQYF
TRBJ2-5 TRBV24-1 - CATRPPCGEYF
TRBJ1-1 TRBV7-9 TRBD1 CASSSPGQGIFDEDTEAFF
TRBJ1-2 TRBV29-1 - CSIQGYGYTF
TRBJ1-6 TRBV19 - CASSTDTRGSPLHF
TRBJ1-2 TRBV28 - CASSSAATTPDGYTF
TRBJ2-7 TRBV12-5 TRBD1 CASGLTTGTGSYEQYF
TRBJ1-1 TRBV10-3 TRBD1 CATQTGKPSMNTEAFF
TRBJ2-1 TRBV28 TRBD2 CASSPRLAGGPSYNEQFF
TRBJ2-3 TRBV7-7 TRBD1 CASSRGQGTDTQYF
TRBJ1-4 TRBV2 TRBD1 CASSGTGVEKLFF
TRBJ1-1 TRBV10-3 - CAISLLRGNFTEAFF
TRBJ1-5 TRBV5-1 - CASSPQSNQPQHF
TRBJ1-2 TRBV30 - CACQDRANYGYTF
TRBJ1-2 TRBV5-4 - CASSSTRNYGYTF
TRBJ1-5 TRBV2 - CASRGGGNQPQHF
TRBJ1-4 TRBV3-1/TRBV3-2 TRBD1 CASSRGQWGDGKLFF
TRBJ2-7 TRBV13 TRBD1 CASSLGRGQGAYEQYF
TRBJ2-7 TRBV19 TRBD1 CASSRDWTGASYEQYF
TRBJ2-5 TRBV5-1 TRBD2 CASSRWTSGGEETQYF
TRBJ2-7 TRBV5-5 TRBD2 CASSSGVVLAGGLTYEQYF
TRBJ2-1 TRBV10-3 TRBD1 CAISGTGAGGEQFF
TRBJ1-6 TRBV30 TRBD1 CAWTPMRTGALNSPLHF
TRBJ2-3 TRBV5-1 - CASSFRTTELTSTDTQYF
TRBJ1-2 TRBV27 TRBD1 CASRPDRVSGYTF
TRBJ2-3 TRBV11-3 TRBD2 CASSLGAAGVGGTQYF
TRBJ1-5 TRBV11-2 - CASSLGSSVGNQPQHF
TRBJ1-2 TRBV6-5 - CASREDGTYGYTF
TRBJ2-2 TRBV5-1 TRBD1 CASNPGQGDTGELFF
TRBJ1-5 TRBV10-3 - CAISEQVNQPQHF
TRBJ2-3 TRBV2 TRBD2 CASSDRASGGGDTQYF
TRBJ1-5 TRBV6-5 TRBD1 CASSFQGDSNQPQHF
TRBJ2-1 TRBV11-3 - CASSQGGDEQFF
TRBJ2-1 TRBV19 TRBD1 CASEGTGRGNNEQFF
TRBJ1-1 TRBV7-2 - CASSPYDRTEEAFF
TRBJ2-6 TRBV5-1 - CASSFFISSGANVLTF
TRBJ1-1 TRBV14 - CASSPSMNTEAFF
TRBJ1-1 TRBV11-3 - CASSLGRANTEAFF
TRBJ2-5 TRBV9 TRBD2 CASSVEGMLAGETQYF
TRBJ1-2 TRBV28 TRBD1 CASSLSLEGAGGYTF
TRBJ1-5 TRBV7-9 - CASSPNRGTYSNQPQHF
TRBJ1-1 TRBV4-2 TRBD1 CASSQARQGWTEAFF
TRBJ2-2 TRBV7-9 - CASSWRPGELFF
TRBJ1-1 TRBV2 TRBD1 CASSVQGVEAFF